The 8 T cell receptor beta chains reported below all come from one sample, sequenced in a study of blood T cell repertoires in COVID-19. Method: immunoSEQ multiplex PCR; TCRdb's copy keeps in-frame clones and lacks some. The data contain roughly 150,000 clones, roughly 86% of them singletons. Input material: peripheral blood. These TCRs come from a woman older than 75 with COVID-19, enrolled during active disease.

The chain combines TRBV6-1 with TRBJ2-7; TRBD1 matches at 7 bases. The CDR3 length is 14 residues. Germline V gene lookup returns CDR1 MNHNS and CDR2 SASEGT. The V and J ends lost 3 bases and 5 bases, in that order; junction bases with no gene match: 7. The CDR3 reads CASSEKVRGNEQYF. CDR3 DNA: TGTGCCAGCAGTGAGAAGGTCAGGGGGAACGAGCAGTACTTC.

The gene calls are TRBV9 and TRBJ1-3; D perhaps matches TRBD1 (6 bases). Germline V CDR1 and CDR2: SGDLS, YYNGEE. This CDR3 has 18 residues. The V and J ends lost 3 bases and 4 bases respectively, with 23 bases between them. CDR3 sequence: CASSALGSGVTRGNTIYF. CDR3 DNA sequence: TGTGCCAGCAGCGCTTTGGGGTCAGGGGTTACGCGAGGAAACACCATATATTTT.

This sequence joins TRBV9 and TRBJ2-2; possible D gene TRBD1, 6 bases. The CDR3 extends over 17 amino acids. The V end was cut by 0 bases, the J end by 5 bases, with 17 bases between. The germline gives CDR1 SGDLS, CDR2 YYNGEE. CDR3 coding DNA: TGTGCCAGCAGCGTAGAGGCAGGGCCTAGGGGGACCGGGGAGCTGTTTTTT. Translated: CASSVEAGPRGTGELFF.

The genes are TRBV7-8 and TRBJ2-5; the match to TRBD1 covers 7 bases. With 5 bases clipped from V and 2 bases from J, the junction kept 2 bases outside the gene matches. The germline CDR1 and CDR2 sequences are SGHVS and FQNEAQ. There are 13 residues in the CDR3. The CDR3: CASSRGQQETQYF. The CDR3 DNA reads as TGTGCCAGCAGCCGGGGACAGCAAGAGACCCAGTACTTC.

The chain employs TRBV6-6 and TRBJ1-2, with a possible D match to TRBD1 (6 bases). Trimming left V 7 bases short and J 4 bases short, with 22 bases between. The CDR3 contains 16 residues. CDR1 and CDR2 (germline): MNHNY, SVGAGI (reference sequence). The CDR3 DNA sequence: TGTGCCAGCAAGGACAGAGTAAAAGAACCCTCCTATGGCTACACCTTC. Translating gives CASKDRVKEPSYGYTF.

In its sample, this clone was seen a few times. The V call is TRBV4-3, the J call TRBJ1-4; D is perhaps TRBD1 (5 bases). Trimming took off 1 base at V and 7 bases at J, with 10 bases between the two ends. The CDR3 sequence is 14 residues long. In germline, CDR1 is LGHNA, CDR2 YSLEER. CDR3 sequence: CASSQGQQGEKLFF. CDR3 in DNA: TGCGCCAGCAGCCAAGGACAGCAAGGTGAAAAACTGTTTTTT.

This clone was seen a few times. The chain joins TRBV7-3 to TRBJ1-1; the D is unclear. Trimming removed 2 bases from V and 1 base from J, with 5 bases in between. The germline V gene has CDR1 SGHTA and CDR2 FQGTGA. This CDR3 contains 13 residues. CDR3 residues: CASSLGSNTEAFF. CDR3 nucleotides: TGTGCCAGCAGCTTAGGCTCGAACACTGAAGCTTTCTTT.

The genes are TRBV19 and TRBJ1-5; weak D call: TRBD1 (6 bases). Germline values: CDR1 LNHDA, CDR2 SQIVND (reference sequence). V lost 5 bases, J lost 7 bases, and 18 bases lay in between. The CDR3 spans 15 residues. The CDR3 nucleotides are TGTGCCAGTAGTTACGGGGGGCCCTACGAGCAGCCCCAGCATTTT. It translates to CASSYGGPYEQPQHF.